The source of this T cell receptor (beta chain) is a study of cytotoxic CD8 clonotypes in ibrutinib-treated CLL. Assay used: immunoSEQ multiplex PCR; TCRdb lists only in-frame clones, some missing. Of 300,000 to 350,000 clones detected, approximately 80% appear once; the ten largest clones hold over 5%. Unmatched junction bases numbered 11, after V lost 5 bases and J lost 7 bases. The CDR3 extends over 15 amino acids. The germline V gene encodes CDR1 SGHVS and CDR2 FNYEAQ. The source of this sequence is a human donor with chronic lymphocytic leukemia. The input for sequencing was PBMCs, taken before ibrutinib treatment. The chain combines TRBV7-6 with TRBJ1-1; 9 bases map to TRBD1. The CDR3 sequence: CASSPLTGGSVEAFF. The DNA for the CDR3 is TGTGCCAGCAGCCCACTAACAGGGGGCTCAGTTGAAGCTTTCTTT.